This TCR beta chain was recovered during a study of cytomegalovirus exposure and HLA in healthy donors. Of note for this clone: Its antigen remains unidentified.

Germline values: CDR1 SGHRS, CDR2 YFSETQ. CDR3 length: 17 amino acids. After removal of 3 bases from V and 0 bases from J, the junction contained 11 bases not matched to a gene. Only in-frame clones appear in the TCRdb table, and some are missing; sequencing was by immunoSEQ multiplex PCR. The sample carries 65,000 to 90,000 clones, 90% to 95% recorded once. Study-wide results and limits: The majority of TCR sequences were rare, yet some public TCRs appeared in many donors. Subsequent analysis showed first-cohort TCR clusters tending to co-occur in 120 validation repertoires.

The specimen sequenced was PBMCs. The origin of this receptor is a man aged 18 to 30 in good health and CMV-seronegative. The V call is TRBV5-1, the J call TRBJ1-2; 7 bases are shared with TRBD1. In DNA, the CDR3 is TGCGCCAGCAGCTCGGACAGGAATAGGGGAGCTAACTATGGCTACACCTTC. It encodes CASSSDRNRGANYGYTF.